This T cell receptor beta chain was observed in a study of a mutant IDH1 vaccine in newly diagnosed glioma. Study details: Eight vaccinations reached patients in weeks 1, 3, 5, 7, 11, 15, 19 and 23.

With regard to this clone: Its antigen is as yet unknown.

Using immunoSEQ multiplex PCR, the repertoire was profiled, and TCRdb retains in-frame clones only, with some absent. The sample has 35,000 to 50,000 clones, approximately 89% seen once. This sample's time point: week 23, last vaccination. Doses comprised 300 ug of mutant IDH1 20-mer peptide each, plus topical imiquimod. The CDR3 loop spans 13 amino acids. The germline V gene has CDR1 SGHAT and CDR2 FQNNGV. V gave up 3 bases and J gave up 10 bases, with 10 bases separating them. This sequence joins TRBV11-2 and TRBJ1-6; D might be TRBD1 (6 bases). Here the sequenced sample was PBMCs, taken from a glioma patient whose treatment included an IDH1 peptide vaccine. The TCR sequence derives from a man aged 50 to 59 with glioma. CDR3 sequence: CASSFEGVSPLHF. The CDR3, as DNA: TGTGCCAGCAGCTTTGAGGGGGTCTCACCCCTCCACTTT.